A selection of T cell receptor beta chains follows, all from one sample in a study of T cell changes during pregnancy in multiple sclerosis. Repertoires were generated with immunoSEQ multiplex PCR, while TCRdb's copy carries only in-frame clones and drops some. The sample includes around 110,000 clones, less than 95% of them seen just once. Source: peripheral blood, taken in the third trimester of pregnancy. The receptors were gathered from a female donor in good health, enrolled as a control in a pregnancy study. Each CDR3 is given with its conserved first and last residue. Each record gives: D gene, clone size, J gene, V gene, CDR3 protein, CDR3 DNA. The D gene is left open where the match is weak. Clone size is shown for a subset of rows, as once, few, many or a class of expanded clone.

TRBD1 | - | TRBJ2-7 | TRBV5-6 | CASSGGRDRGYEQYF | TGTGCCAGCAGCGGAGGGAGGGACAGGGGATACGAGCAGTACTTC
TRBD2 | once | TRBJ2-1 | TRBV4-3 | CASSQLAGGPISYNEQFF | TGCGCCAGCAGCCAGCTAGCGGGGGGGCCTATCTCCTACAATGAGCAGTTCTTC
TRBD2 | - | TRBJ2-7 | TRBV5-6 | CASSLGERDLIDEQYF | TGTGCCAGCAGCTTGGGAGAGCGGGACTTAATTGACGAGCAGTACTTC
- | - | TRBJ1-1 | TRBV7-2 | CASSQETRRDTEAFF | TGTGCCAGCAGCCAAGAGACCCGTCGGGACACTGAAGCTTTCTTT
- | once | TRBJ1-5 | TRBV7-2 | CASSLGGGGNQPQHF | TGTGCCAGCAGCTTAGGGGGGGGCGGCAATCAGCCCCAGCATTTT
TRBD1 | - | TRBJ1-2 | TRBV5-4 | CASSSQGVHGYTF | TGTGCCAGCAGCTCACAGGGGGTTCATGGCTACACCTTC
- | - | TRBJ1-1 | TRBV6-5 | CASSYSTYRENTEAFF | TGTGCCAGCAGTTACTCGACGTACCGGGAGAACACTGAAGCTTTCTTT
- | few | TRBJ1-2 | TRBV5-4 | CASSLGADKNYGYTF | TGTGCCAGCAGCTTGGGGGCCGACAAAAACTATGGCTACACCTTC
TRBD2 | - | TRBJ2-2 | TRBV7-9 | CASSSPTSGTLTGELFF | TGTGCCAGCAGCTCACCGACTAGCGGGACCTTAACCGGGGAGCTGTTTTTT
TRBD1 | many | TRBJ2-2 | TRBV7-6 | CASSFRQGAFNTGELFF | TGTGCCAGCAGCTTTCGACAGGGGGCCTTCAACACCGGGGAGCTGTTTTTT
TRBD2 | - | TRBJ2-3 | TRBV30 | CAWSESGGATDTQYF | TGTGCCTGGAGTGAAAGCGGGGGGGCCACAGATACGCAGTATTTT